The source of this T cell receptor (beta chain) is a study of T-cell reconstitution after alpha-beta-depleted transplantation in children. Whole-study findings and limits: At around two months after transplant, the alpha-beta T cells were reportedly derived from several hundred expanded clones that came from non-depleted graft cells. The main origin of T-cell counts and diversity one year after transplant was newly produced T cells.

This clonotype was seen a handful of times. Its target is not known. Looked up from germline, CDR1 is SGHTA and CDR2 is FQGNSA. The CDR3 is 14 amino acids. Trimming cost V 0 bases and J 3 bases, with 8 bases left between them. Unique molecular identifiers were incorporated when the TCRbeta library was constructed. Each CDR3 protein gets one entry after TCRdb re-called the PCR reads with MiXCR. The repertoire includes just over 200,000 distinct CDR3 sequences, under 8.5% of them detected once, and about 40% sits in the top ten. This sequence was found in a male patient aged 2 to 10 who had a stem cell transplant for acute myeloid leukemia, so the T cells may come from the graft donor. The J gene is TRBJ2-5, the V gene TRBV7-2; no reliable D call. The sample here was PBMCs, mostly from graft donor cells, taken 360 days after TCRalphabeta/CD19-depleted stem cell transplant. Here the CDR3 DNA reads TGTGCCAGCAGCTTAGCGGCTACGGAAGAGACCCAGTACTTC. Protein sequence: CASSLAATEETQYF.